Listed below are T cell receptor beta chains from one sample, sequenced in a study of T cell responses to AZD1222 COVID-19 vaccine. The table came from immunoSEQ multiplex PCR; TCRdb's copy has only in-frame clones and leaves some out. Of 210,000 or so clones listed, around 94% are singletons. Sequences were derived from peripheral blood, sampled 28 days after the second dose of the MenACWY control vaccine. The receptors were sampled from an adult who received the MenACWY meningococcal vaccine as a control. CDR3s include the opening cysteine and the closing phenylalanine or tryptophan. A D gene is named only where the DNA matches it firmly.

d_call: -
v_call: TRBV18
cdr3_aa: CASAAGGNSNQPQHF

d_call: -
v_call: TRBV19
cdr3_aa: CASSLSRGEAEKLFF

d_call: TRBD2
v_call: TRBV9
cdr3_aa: CASSVSGGISTDTQYF

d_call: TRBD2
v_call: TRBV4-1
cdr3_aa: CASSHSSGGAQDTQYF

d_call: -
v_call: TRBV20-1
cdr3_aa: CSALDIYEYF

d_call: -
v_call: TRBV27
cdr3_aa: CASSGSGTGFDPGELFF

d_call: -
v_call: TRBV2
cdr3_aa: CASSGTLLDEQFF

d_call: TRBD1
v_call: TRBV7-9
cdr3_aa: CASSAGQGEETQYF

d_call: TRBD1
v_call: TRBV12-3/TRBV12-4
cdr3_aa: CASRGTGDQPQHF

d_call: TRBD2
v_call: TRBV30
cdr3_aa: CAWSELAGGRGTQYF

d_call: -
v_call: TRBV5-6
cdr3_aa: CASSLFSGQLRYEQYF

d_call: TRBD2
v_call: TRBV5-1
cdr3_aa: CASSLAASGREETQYF

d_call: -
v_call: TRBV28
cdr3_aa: CASSLTESSYNSPLHF

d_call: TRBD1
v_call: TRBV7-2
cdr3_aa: CASSLVARGRSGANVLTF

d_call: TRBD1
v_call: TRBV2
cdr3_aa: CASHGTANTGELFF

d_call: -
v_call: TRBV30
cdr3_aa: CACPFASQNEKLFF

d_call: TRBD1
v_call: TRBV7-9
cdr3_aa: CASSLPGTGSTDTQYF

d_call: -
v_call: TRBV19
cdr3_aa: CASSPRENTEAFF

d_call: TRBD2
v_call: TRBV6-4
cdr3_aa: CASSEDSGGSTDTQYF

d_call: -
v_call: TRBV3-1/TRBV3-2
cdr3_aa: CASSPPDTGTRNTEAFF

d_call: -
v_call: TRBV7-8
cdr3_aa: CASSWGWQEKLFF

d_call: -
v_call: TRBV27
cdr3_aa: CASSLLQVGDSPLHF

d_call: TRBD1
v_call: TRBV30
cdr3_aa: CAWAGGGDQPQHF

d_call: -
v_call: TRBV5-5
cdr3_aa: CASSWGGGRSGNTIYF

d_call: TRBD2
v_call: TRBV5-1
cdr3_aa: CASSLELAGSYEQFF

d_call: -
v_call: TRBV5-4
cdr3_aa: CASSLVFRDKNIQYF

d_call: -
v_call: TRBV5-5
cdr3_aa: CASSFRATGTYEQYF

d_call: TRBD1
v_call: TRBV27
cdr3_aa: CASSYRRAGGEAFF

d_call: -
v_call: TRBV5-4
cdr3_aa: CASSHEQGSAFF

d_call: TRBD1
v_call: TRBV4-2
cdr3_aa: CASSQVFRGRETQYF

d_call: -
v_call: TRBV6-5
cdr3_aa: CASSPGRRSVNTIYF

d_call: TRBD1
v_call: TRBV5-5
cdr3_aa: CASSPWDSSYNEQFF

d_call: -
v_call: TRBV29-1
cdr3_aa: CSVDRSSYNEQFF

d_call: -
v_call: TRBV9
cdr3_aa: CASSVVDQETQYF

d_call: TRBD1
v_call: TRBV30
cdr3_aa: CAWRGDRGTEAFF

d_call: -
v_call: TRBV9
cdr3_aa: CASSVEASSYNEQFF

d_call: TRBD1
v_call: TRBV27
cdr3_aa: CASSYDRVWDTQYF

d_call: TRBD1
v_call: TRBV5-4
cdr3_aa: CASSPPGQVAKGYTF

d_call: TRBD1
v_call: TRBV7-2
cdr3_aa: CASSLGQTGNQPQHF

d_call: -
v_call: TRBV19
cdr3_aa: CASSILGGGPGYEQYF

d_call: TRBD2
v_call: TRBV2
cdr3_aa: CASSEEGGGYSYEQYF

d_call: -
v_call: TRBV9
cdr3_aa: CASSVLAGSNYGYTF

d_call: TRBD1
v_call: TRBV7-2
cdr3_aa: CASLGQDQETQYF

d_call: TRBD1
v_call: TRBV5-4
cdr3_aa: CASSSRQGDRDYGYTF

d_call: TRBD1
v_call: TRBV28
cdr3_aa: CASSGTGRDEQYF

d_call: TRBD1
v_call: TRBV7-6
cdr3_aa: CASSLGPETGQNTIYF

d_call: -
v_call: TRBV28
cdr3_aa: CASSFSDTEAFF

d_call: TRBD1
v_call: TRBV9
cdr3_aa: CASSVARYRGRAGGNTIYF

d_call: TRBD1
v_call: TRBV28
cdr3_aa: CASSYDRDRVDDQPQHF

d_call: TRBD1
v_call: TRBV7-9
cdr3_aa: CASSPSAGTGLGGTEAFF

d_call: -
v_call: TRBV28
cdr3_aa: CASRPIRTYPHEQYF

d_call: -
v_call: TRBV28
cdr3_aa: CASSSPGDSRGNTEAFF

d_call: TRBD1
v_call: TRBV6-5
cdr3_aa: CASRGTGGNSPLHF